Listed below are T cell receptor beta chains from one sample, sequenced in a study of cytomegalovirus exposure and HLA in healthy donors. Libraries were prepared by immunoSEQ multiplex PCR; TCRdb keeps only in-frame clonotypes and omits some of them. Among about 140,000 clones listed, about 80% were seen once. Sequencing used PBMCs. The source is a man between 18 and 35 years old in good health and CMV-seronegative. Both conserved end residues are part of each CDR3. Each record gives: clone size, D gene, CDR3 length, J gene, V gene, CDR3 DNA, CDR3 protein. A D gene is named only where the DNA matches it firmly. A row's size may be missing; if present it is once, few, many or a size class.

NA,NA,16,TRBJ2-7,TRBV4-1,TGCGCCAGCAGCCAAGATCCCGACCCCGGGTCCTACGAGCAGTACTTC,CASSQDPDPGSYEQYF
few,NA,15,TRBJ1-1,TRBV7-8,TGTGCCAGCAGCTTAGAAGCCAGGGGTCTGACTGAAGCTTTCTTT,CASSLEARGLTEAFF
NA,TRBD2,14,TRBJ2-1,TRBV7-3,TGTGCCAGCAGCCTTCTAGCGGGGCTTGATGAGCAGTTCTTC,CASSLLAGLDEQFF
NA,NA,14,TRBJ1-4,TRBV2,TGTGCCAGCAGTGAGTCAGGGCTGGATGAAAAACTGTTTTTT,CASSESGLDEKLFF
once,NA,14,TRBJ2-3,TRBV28,TGTGCCAGCACCGACTCGGGGAGCACAGATACGCAGTATTTT,CASTDSGSTDTQYF
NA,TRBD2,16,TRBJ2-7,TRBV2,TGTGCCAGCAGTGAATATGGGAGCGGGGGTAGCTACGAGCAGTACTTC,CASSEYGSGGSYEQYF
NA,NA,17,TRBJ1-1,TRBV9,TGTGCCAGCAGCCCGCATATTCAGGGTTTCGTGAACACTGAAGCTTTCTTT,CASSPHIQGFVNTEAFF
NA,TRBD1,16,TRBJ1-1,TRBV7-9,TGTGCCAGCAGCCCAACAGGGGGTAGAATGGGCACTGAAGCTTTCTTT,CASSPTGGRMGTEAFF
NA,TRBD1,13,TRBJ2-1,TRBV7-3,TGTGCCAGCAGAGAACAACAGGGGGCAGAGCAGTTCTTC,CASREQQGAEQFF
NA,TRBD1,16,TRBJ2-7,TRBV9,TGTGCCAGCAGCGTAGGGGAGGGACAGGGGTGGTACGAGCAGTACTTC,CASSVGEGQGWYEQYF
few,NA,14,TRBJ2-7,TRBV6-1,TGTGCCAGCCGGCGACAGGGCGGGGCCTACGAGCAGTACTTC,CASRRQGGAYEQYF
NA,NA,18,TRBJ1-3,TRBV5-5,TGTGCCAGCAGCCCCCTCGGGGGGGGGCTAAACTCTGGAAACACCATATATTTT,CASSPLGGGLNSGNTIYF
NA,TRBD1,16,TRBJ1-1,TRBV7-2,TGTGCCAGCAGCTACTATGCCGGGACAGGGGAAACTGAAGCTTTCTTT,CASSYYAGTGETEAFF
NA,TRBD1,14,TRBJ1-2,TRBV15,TGTGCCACCAGCAGAGAGACAGGGGGCAATGGCTACACCTTC,CATSRETGGNGYTF
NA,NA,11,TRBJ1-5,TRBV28,TGTGCCAGCAGCAGTCGTCAGCCCCAGCATTTT,CASSSRQPQHF
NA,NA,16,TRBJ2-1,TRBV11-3,TGTGCCAGCAGCCCCAGACTAGACAGCTCCTACAATGAGCAGTTCTTC,CASSPRLDSSYNEQFF